This T cell receptor (beta chain) was sequenced in a study of T-cell reconstitution after alpha-beta-depleted transplantation in children. General study points: About two months after transplant, alpha-beta T cells reportedly came from several hundred expanded graft clones.

It was with unique molecular identifiers that the TCRbeta library was prepared. TCRdb recomputed calls from the PCR reads with MiXCR, one row per CDR3 protein. The data show about 200,000 distinct CDR3 sequences, roughly 6% seen once. This clonotype was observed many times. Its antigen is still unknown. This TCR was sampled from a girl less than two years old with combined immunodeficiency, due to receive a stem cell transplant. The source was PBMCs, collected before TCRalphabeta/CD19-depleted stem cell transplant.

The CDR3 coding sequence is TGTGCCAGCAGTTTGCGGGACAGCGGTGACGAGCAGTACTTC. Translating it yields CASSLRDSGDEQYF. The chain carries TRBV28 and TRBJ2-7, with a possible D match to TRBD1 (7 bases). The CDR3 has 14 amino acids. Trimming pared 3 bases from V and 5 bases from J, leaving 14 bases between. Germline V gives CDR1 MDHEN, CDR2 SYDVKM.